A selection of T cell receptor beta chains follows, all from one sample in a study of tumor-infiltrating lymphocytes in primary liver carcinoma. TCRdb processed the multiplex PCR reads anew with MiXCR; each CDR3 protein has one entry. The top ten clones hold around 8.1% of a sample with some 130,000 distinct CDR3 sequences, under 70% of them seen once. The sequencing sample was made of tumor-adjacent normal liver tissue. These receptors all come from a woman aged 60-75 years with primary liver carcinoma and hepatitis B virus infection. Both conserved end residues are part of each CDR3. A D gene is named only where the DNA matches it firmly. The size field is filled for only some rows; it gives once, few, many or a size class.

clone_size cdr3_length j_call d_call v_call cdr3_aa cdr3_nt
NA 16 TRBJ2-5 NA TRBV5-4 CANSRSGLPVQEIQYF TGTGCCAACAGTCGTAGTGGACTGCCCGTTCAAGAGATCCAGTACTTC
few 17 TRBJ2-5 TRBD2 TRBV5-5 CASSSGLAGGNRGTQYF TGTGCTAGCAGCTCGGGACTAGCGGGAGGGAACCGGGGGACCCAGTACTTC
NA 14 TRBJ2-5 TRBD1 TRBV20-1 CSALSRDRAETQYF TGCAGTGCCCTGTCCCGGGACAGGGCAGAGACCCAGTACTTC
NA 12 TRBJ2-1 NA TRBV6-5 CASSSQPNKQFF TGTGCCAGCAGCTCACAGCCCAATAAGCAGTTCTTC
many 12 TRBJ2-5 NA TRBV6-5 CASSSRGETQYF TGTGCCAGCAGTAGCCGTGGTGAGACCCAGTACTTC
NA 13 TRBJ2-7 NA TRBV5-1 CTSSSGFSYDQYF TGCACTAGCAGCTCCGGGTTCTCCTACGATCAGTACTTC
once 14 TRBJ2-7 NA TRBV11-2 CASSLSLVRSEVDF TGTGCCAGCAGTTTGAGTCTCGTGCGGTCAGAAGTCGACTTC
NA 13 TRBJ2-3 NA TRBV6-4 CASNEDPQDTQYF TGTGCCAGCAATGAGGACCCTCAGGATACGCAGTATTTT
NA 14 TRBJ2-5 NA TRBV6-5 CPSSYSYGQETHYF TGTCCCAGCAGTTACTCATATGGTCAAGAGACCCATTACTTC
NA 12 TRBJ2-1 NA TRBV7-9 CTSSPDHLEQFF TGCACCAGCAGCCCGGACCATCTAGAGCAGTTCTTC
once 15 TRBJ2-1 TRBD1 TRBV5-6 CDRSLVGQGYDEQFF TGTGACAGGAGCTTGGTGGGACAGGGATACGATGAGCAGTTCTTC
many 17 TRBJ2-7 NA TRBV7-9 CASSPTGRQMASYEQYF TGTGCCAGCAGCCCCACGGGGCGACAAATGGCCTCCTACGAGCAGTACTTC
NA 13 TRBJ2-7 NA TRBV15 CAISSGTTYEQYF TGTGCCATCAGCTCCGGGACAACCTACGAGCAGTACTTT
NA 13 TRBJ1-3 TRBD1 TRBV5-1 CTSRSGQGNTIYF TGCACCAGCCGGTCGGGACAGGGAAACACCATATATTTT
many 14 TRBJ1-1 TRBD1 TRBV6-5 CASSSTGGFAEAFF TGTGCCAGCAGTTCCACAGGGGGCTTTGCTGAAGCTTTCTTT
many 13 TRBJ2-3 TRBD2 TRBV29-1 CSVDFLAGDTQYF TGCAGCGTTGATTTTCTAGCGGGAGATACGCAGTATTTT
NA 14 TRBJ2-5 TRBD1 TRBV12-3/TRBV12-4 CVGTQTGGGETQYF TGTGTCGGCACCCAAACAGGGGGCGGTGAGACCCAGTACTTC
NA 16 TRBJ2-2 NA TRBV5-1 CTSRDSRGWNTGELFF TGCACCAGCAGGGATAGCAGGGGATGGAACACCGGGGAGCTGTTTTTT
NA 11 TRBJ2-5 NA TRBV10-2 CASSEVETQYF TGTGCCAGCAGTGAAGTAGAGACCCAGTACTTC
NA 14 TRBJ1-1 TRBD1 TRBV29-1 CSVGLQGLNTEAFF TGCAGCGTAGGGCTACAGGGGCTGAACACAGAAGCTTTCTTT
once 14 TRBJ1-2 NA TRBV11-2 CASCLDLLSSGYTF TGTGCCAGCTGCTTAGATCTTTTATCAAGCGGCTACACCTTC
many 15 TRBJ2-2 NA TRBV6-5 CASTRSGAGTGELFF TGTGCCAGCACTCGGTCGGGAGCTGGCACCGGGGAGCTGTTTTTT
NA 15 TRBJ2-2 NA TRBV9 CASSPSPQGTGELFF TGTGCCAGCAGTCCGTCACCTCAGGGCACCGGGGAGCTGTTTTTT
NA 16 TRBJ2-1 TRBD2 TRBV19 CASSTLAGGSLHEQFF TGTGCCAGTAGTACTCTAGCGGGAGGGTCTTTGCATGAGCAGTTCTTC
NA 15 TRBJ2-1 TRBD2 TRBV11-2 CTSSRLASGYNEQLF TGTACTAGCAGCCGACTAGCGTCGGGATACAATGAGCAGTTGTTC
many 17 TRBJ1-1 TRBD1 TRBV5-1 CASSFWKGRGQGTEAFF TGCGCCAGCAGCTTCTGGAAGGGCAGGGGGCAAGGAACTGAAGCTTTCTTT
NA 14 TRBJ1-1 TRBD1 TRBV29-1 CGVEEGAGRTEAFF TGCGGCGTTGAAGAGGGGGCAGGGCGCACTGAAGCTTTCTTT
NA 17 TRBJ2-6 NA TRBV7-9 CASSLALRGTGANVLTF TGTGCCAGCAGCTTAGCGCTAAGGGGTACTGGGGCCAACGTCCTGACTTTC
NA 17 TRBJ2-1 NA TRBV11-2 CASSINQLGIVYNEQFF TGTGCCAGCAGTATAAATCAACTGGGTATAGTCTACAATGAGCAGTTCTTC
NA 15 TRBJ2-1 NA TRBV5-1 CARGLVLGDGNEQFF TGCGCCAGGGGCTTGGTCTTGGGAGATGGCAATGAGCAGTTCTTC
many 16 TRBJ1-5 TRBD1 TRBV5-1 CASSLGVTGEHQPQHF TGCGCCAGCAGCTTGGGGGTGACAGGGGAACATCAGCCCCAGCATTTT